The sequence of this T cell receptor (beta chain) was determined in a study of blood T cells in healthy people across ages. General study points: Both higher diversity and more naive CD4+ cells marked long-lived donors when set against aged donors.

Through a sample-barcoded 5' primer and a J-beta primer mix, a second PCR was run for about 6 to 11 cycles. A template-switch adaptor with 12 random nucleotides tagged each cDNA molecule. TCRdb reprocessed the 5' RACE reads with MiXCR, giving one entry per CDR3 protein. Among 540,000 or so distinct CDR3 sequences listed, around 48% were seen once. Details on this clonotype: Its target is unknown.

In germline, CDR1 is SEHNR, CDR2 FQNEAQ (reference sequence). CDR3 length: 14 amino acids. V shed 4 bases and J 6 bases; nucleotides not matched to a gene: 5. The chain is built from TRBV7-9 and TRBJ1-1, with 10 bases fitting TRBD1. Material: blood. The TCR comes from a man older than 75 in good health. CDR3 residues: CASSSLTGGSEAFF. CDR3 DNA sequence: TGTGCCAGCAGCTCCTTGACAGGGGGCTCTGAAGCTTTCTTT. Complete variable domain (other parts from reference TRBV7-9 and TRBJ1-1): DTGVSQNPRHKITKRGQNVTFRCDPISEHNRLYWYRQTLGQGPEFLTYFQNEAQLEKSRLLSDRFSAERPKGSFSTLEIQRTEQGDSAMYLCASSSLTGGSEAFFGQGTRLTVV.